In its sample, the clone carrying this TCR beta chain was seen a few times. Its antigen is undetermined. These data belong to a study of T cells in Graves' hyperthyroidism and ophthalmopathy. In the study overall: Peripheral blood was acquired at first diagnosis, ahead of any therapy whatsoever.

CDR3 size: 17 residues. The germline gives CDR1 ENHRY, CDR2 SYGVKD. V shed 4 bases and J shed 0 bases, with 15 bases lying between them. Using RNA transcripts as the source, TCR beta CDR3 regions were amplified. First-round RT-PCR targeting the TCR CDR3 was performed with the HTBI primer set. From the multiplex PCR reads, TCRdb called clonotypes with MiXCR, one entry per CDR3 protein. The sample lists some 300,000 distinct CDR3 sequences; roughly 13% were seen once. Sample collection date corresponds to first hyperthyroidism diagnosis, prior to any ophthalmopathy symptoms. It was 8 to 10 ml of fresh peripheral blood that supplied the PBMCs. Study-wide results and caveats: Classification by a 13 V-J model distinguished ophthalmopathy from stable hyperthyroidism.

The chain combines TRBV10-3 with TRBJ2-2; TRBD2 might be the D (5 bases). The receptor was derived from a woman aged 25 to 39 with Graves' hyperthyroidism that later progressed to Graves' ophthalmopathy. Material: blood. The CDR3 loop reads CAISGLENGTNTGELFF. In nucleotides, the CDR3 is TGTGCCATCAGTGGTTTGGAGAACGGGACGAACACCGGGGAGCTGTTTTTT.